The present T cell receptor (beta chain) was sequenced within a study of cytomegalovirus exposure and HLA in healthy donors (dated by TCRdb to the late 2010s). With regard to the full study: An earlier analysis of 550 to 700 of the donors reported approximately 290 Gb of sequence data and some 120 million unique TCR beta sequences from 150 million to 200 million T cells. Around 320 gigabases of sequencing data and approximately 93 million unique TCR sequences were included in an early release covering roughly 600 HLA-typed donors. Of the 300 to 500 genotyped donors, approximately 80% were placed in the genetic ancestry cluster associated with self-reported Caucasian donors. The study was designed to test whether signatures of past pathogen exposure could be identified by cataloging public T cell receptors. The study profiled the T cell repertoires of some 610 subjects by immunosequencing and related them to cytomegalovirus serostatus. Besides the first cohort of 666 subjects, a separate validation cohort made up of 120 or so different subjects was used. High-throughput TCR immunosequencing, statistical association of individual TCRs with disease status, and machine learning were combined to predict cytomegalovirus infection status. A later analysis re-analyzed previously published TCR beta repertoires from several hundred donors and added high-resolution HLA genotyping to study TCR occurrence patterns. In the later analysis, no new phenotypic data were used to find candidate immune exposures; instead, reliance was placed on TCR beta sequences and their occurrence across donors. In an earlier analysis of around 540 of the donors, high-throughput TCR beta sequencing was used to judge whether each TCR beta V gene segment behaved as functional or pseudogenic. Donor age, sex, ethnicity and CMV serostatus were collected together with the repertoire data. Genome-wide SNP genotypes for about 65% of the 666 donors were used in a later genetic analysis, which treated that subset as a discovery cohort. All discovery cohort repertoires had been generated on a single sequencing platform. Class I and class II HLA loci were covered by the typing at four-digit resolution. Typing coverage differed by locus: A, B, C, DRB1 and DQB1 were typed in roughly 629-630 donors, DQA1 in 522, DPA1 in 600 to 610, and DPB1 in 472. Because of strong linkage in the cohort, 4 to 6 DR-DQ haplotypes were treated as single units for association and clustering. Across 398 genotyped donors of the cohort, an average of about 200,000 unique TCR beta nucleotide sequences per donor were sequenced, and roughly a sixth of those sequences were non-productive. Here is what the overall study found, with its caveats: Broadly in line with IMGT annotations, most TCR beta V segments showed up in productive rearrangements about 87% or about 30% of the time in an earlier analysis of several hundred of the donors. For the cohort, immune exposure information was limited to CMV serostatus. Linkage disequilibrium might explain the correlated functional status among segregating V segments, but an unknown experimental factor could not be ruled out. V-gene and J-gene trimming of TCR beta chains was associated with a missense DCLRE1C variant in a later genetic analysis, and the association was replicated in an independent cohort. The cohort was sequenced for TCR beta chains only, and without alpha or paired-chain data the features that could be detected were limited. A few of the identified cytomegalovirus-associated TCR beta chains were confirmed in vitro to be specific for cytomegalovirus antigens. Assigning TCR associations to individual alleles was difficult when HLA alleles, especially DR and DQ, strongly co-occurred. Compared with the approximately 670-donor mean, donors in an Asian-associated ancestry cluster had fewer N-insertions in productive TCRs, according to a later genetic analysis. Because some donors lacked HLA typing at each locus, the association tests relied only on the typed subset. According to a later analysis, parvovirus B19, influenza, CMV and Epstein-Barr virus appeared linked to several top co-occurrence clusters. Most TCR sequences were observed very rarely across donors, whereas some public TCRs were present in many individuals. The classifier was reported to diagnose cytomegalovirus status with high specificity and sensitivity in both the original and validation cohorts. In a later analysis, HLA-associated TCR beta chains were found to be more clonally expanded and to have lower generation probabilities than equally common non-associated chains. At a false discovery rate of 0.05, a later analysis linked around 17,000 TCR beta sequences to specific HLA alleles. It was suggested by the authors that the approach could potentially be generalized to other disease states and immunological phenotypes. Presence/absence analyses assumed roughly uniform sequencing depth across donors, an assumption that may not hold. The study listed 150 to 200 TCR beta chains as associated with cytomegalovirus. A further reported finding was that TCR beta sequences accurately predicted the HLA-A and HLA-B alleles for most subjects in the first cohort. Because counts were too low, roughly 17 rarely observed V segments, including chromosome 9 orphons, were left out of the earlier analysis of several hundred of the donors. A cluster of highly shared sequence variants was judged likely to be a technical artifact of the sequencing pipeline. Most CMV-associated TCR beta chains appeared to be HLA-restricted in a later analysis, and the HLA associations seemed to be driven largely by CMV exposure. A later analysis found that TCR association rates varied across HLA loci, with DRB1 alleles showing the most associated TCRs and HLA-C alleles the fewest.

The cohort comprised 670 or so healthy bone marrow donors. All cohort members were sampled while nominally healthy, although unrecorded immune exposures were likely present. The donor tested CMV seropositive, placing the donor among the approximately 290 seropositive members of the cohort. Each donor provided a peripheral blood sample, and peripheral blood mononuclear cells were used for TCR beta sequencing. The Qiagen DNeasy Blood Extraction Kit was used to extract genomic DNA from the blood cell samples. A remark on this clone: The antigen this receptor binds is unknown. No much larger clone exists at a distance of one base, and base qualities are not known.

Library creation used the immunoSEQ multiplex PCR assay. For the multiplex PCR, a mixture combining 60 forward primers for TCR Vbeta segments and 13 reverse primers for TCR Jbeta segments was used. The CDR3 region of rearranged TCR beta genes was amplified from genomic DNA with a multiplex PCR assay. The Illumina HiSeq System was used to sequence the amplified TCR beta libraries as 87-base-pair reads. The authors' pipeline ran thus. A later analysis tallied 75 million to 95 million unique TCR beta chains across the 600 to 700 repertoires, and about 12 million of those chains were shared by two or more donors. A nearest-neighbor algorithm error-corrected the raw reads and collapsed the reads into unique sequences, merging closely related sequences to remove PCR and sequencing errors. V, D and J gene segments were assigned by aligning CDR3 sequences to IMGT reference sequences. For a sequence to be retained, a match of at least six nucleotides to both a V gene segment and a J gene segment was required. A rearrangement was called productive if the CDR3 had no stop codons and remained in frame with V and J, and every other rearrangement was called non-productive. Following IMGT convention, CDR3 was defined as the stretch from the second conserved V-encoded cysteine to the conserved J-encoded phenylalanine. The earlier analysis of about 590 of the donors excluded sequences that lacked an unambiguous match to a single V gene segment. An earlier analysis of just under 600 of the donors called V segments functional above 56.7% productive rearrangements and segregating when the between-donor standard deviation exceeded 5%. To diagnose cytomegalovirus status from the catalog of TCR beta chain sequences, a statistical classification framework was built. In a later analysis, TCR nucleotide sequences were compared against IMGT/GENE-DB human TR gene sequences so that V and J genes could be assigned. Using the TCRdist pipeline, a later analysis assigned CDR3 sequences along with most-parsimonious VDJ recombination scenarios. In a later analysis, each TCR beta chain was defined by its CDR3 amino acid sequence together with its V-gene family, and reads lacking a unique V-gene family were excluded. As a way to deal with suspected cross-contamination and a sequencing artifact, a later analysis dropped hundreds of nucleotide sequences that were highly shared and had low generation probability. A later analysis calculated a clonal expansion index for each public chain from normalized within-repertoire ranks of inferred template counts. In a later analysis, generation probabilities were computed using a VDJ recombination model fitted to out-of-frame rearrangements, and the results were checked against IGoR. Hypergeometric tests were used in a later analysis to score TCR-TCR, TCR-HLA and TCR-CMV co-occurrence, with a repertoire-size bias correction applied to the TCR pairs. To estimate false discovery rates, a later analysis permuted the HLA or CMV assignments 20 times. In a later analysis, co-occurring TCRs were grouped using DBSCAN, with TCRdist sequence similarity added in when clustering inside HLA-allele-positive subsets. Repertoires with fewer than 30,000 or more than 120,000 public chains, plus five repertoires with anomalous nucleotide sharing, were excluded from co-occurrence clustering. TCRdb re-hosts the immuneACCESS table, in-frame sequences only. Its copies lack some clones; in the studies checked, an unresolved V gene accounts for under half of them, and the cause for the rest is not known. Clone size and V and J calls were adopted from that table, with D and trimming inferred from the DNA. Counted in this sample were approximately 95,000 clones; 75% to 85% of them appeared once. The ten largest clonotypes hold about a tenth of the sample.

This receptor was identified in a man between 18 and 29 years old in good health and CMV-seropositive. Sequencing was performed on PBMCs.

The CDR3 amino acid sequence is: CASNFGTGVEQYF. The DNA sequence is given as TGTGCCAGCAACTTTGGGACAGGGGTCGAGCAGTACTTC. The chain joins TRBV28 to TRBJ2-7, and TRBD1 aligns with 10 junction nucleotides. Measured from the cysteine to the phenylalanine, the CDR3 is 13 residues long. Of the read, only the CDR3 DNA is kept; its 39 bases are in frame from base 1. Germline trimming amounts to 7 bases on V and 6 bases on J, with 6 as the count of junction bases outside the gene matches. The germline V gene supplies CDR1 MDHEN and CDR2 SYDVKM.